The sequence of this TCR beta chain was determined in a study of patients and donors after allogeneic stem cell transplantation. TCRdb re-analysed the RT-PCR reads in MiXCR, keeping a single row per CDR3 protein. The sample gives some 60,000 distinct CDR3 sequences, 13% of which show up once; approximately 32% is in the top ten. The sample holds a few counts of this clonotype. The germline V gene has CDR1 MNHNY and CDR2 SVGAGI (reference sequence). This CDR3 has 17 amino acids. The V end was cut by 0 bases, the J end by 2 bases, with 15 bases between. This chain joins TRBV6-6 and TRBJ2-3; D may be TRBD1 or TRBD2 (5 bases each). This TCR came from a human donor who was either an allogeneic HSCT recipient or a stem cell or donor lymphocyte infusion donor (not recorded which). It is not recorded whose cells these are; they may come from a transplant donor. The sample taken for sequencing was blood, either unsorted or a sorted T cell fraction (not recorded which). CDR3 in DNA: TGTGCCAGCAGTTACTCGACTCGGGGCGGATTCACAGATACGCAGTATTTT. Translation gives CASSYSTRGGFTDTQYF.